Given below is one TCR beta chain in context. Its specificity is unknown. The sample comes from a study of beta chain features in type 1 diabetes. Purities in excess of 95% were seen in all sorted populations. Study observations and caveats: In patients and controls equally, PCR might favor templates that are shorter.

Every bit of the isolated RNA underwent reverse transcription, so sequencing read expressed TCRB transcripts. Produced via immunoSEQ multiplex PCR; TCRdb's table is partial and in-frame only. The sample records some 250,000 clones, around a quarter being singletons. The CDR3 totals 15 residues. Germline CDR1 is LGHNA and CDR2 is YSLEER. V lost 0 bases, J lost 3 bases, and 12 bases lay in between. This receptor was identified in a young man in good health. Specimen: central memory CD4+ T cells from blood. The chain combines TRBV4-3 with TRBJ2-7; D is possibly TRBD1 or TRBD2 (5 bases each). CDR3 in amino acids: CASSQDAWDVYEQYF. As DNA, the CDR3 is TGCGCCAGCAGCCAAGATGCGTGGGACGTCTACGAGCAGTACTTC.